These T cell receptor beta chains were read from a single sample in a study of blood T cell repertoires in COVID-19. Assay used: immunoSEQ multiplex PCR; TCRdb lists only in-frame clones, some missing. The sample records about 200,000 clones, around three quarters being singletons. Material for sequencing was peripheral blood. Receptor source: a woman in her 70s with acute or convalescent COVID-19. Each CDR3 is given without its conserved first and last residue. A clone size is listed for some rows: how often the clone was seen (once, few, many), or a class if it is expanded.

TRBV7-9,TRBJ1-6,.,ASSLGGTASYNSPLH
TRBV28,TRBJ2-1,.,ASSLFSAGNNEQF
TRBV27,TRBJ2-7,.,ASSLLREGGEQY
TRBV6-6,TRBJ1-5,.,ASSYSGRGVQPQH
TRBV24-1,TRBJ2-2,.,ATGGLAGTTGELF
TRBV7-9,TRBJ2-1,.,ASSPLKGDEQF
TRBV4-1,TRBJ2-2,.,ASSRGFLNTGELF
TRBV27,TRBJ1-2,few,ATSRGGWYT
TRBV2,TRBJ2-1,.,ASSEQGQGVNEQF
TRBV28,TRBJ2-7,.,ASSPRDRGRVGAIYEQY
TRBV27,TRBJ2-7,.,ASSLYAAYEQY
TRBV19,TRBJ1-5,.,ASSRTGVSSGQPQH
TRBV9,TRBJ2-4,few,ASSVGEGNIQY
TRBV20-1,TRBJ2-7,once,SASGGGLTSTYEQY
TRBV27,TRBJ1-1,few,ASRVTGGKAF
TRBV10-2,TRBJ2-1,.,ATRTSGGGEQF
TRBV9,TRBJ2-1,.,ASSATPGLTYNEQF
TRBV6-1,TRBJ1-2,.,ASSEAQDRGESYT
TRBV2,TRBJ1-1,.,ASSATGGMNTEAF
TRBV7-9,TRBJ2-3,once,ASSLGTSGTSDTQY
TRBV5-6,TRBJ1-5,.,ASSRLGQRSNQPQH
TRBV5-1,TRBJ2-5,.,ASSLLSAKQETQY
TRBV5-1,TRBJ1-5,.,ASSLGGERPQH
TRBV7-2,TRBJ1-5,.,ASRRTGGEGNQPQH
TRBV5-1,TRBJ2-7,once,ASSLVAGQGSEQY
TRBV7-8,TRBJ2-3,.,ASTTSPSTDTQY
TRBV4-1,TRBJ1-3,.,ASSAPPGTWEWRHGNTIY
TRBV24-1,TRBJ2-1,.,ATRETGYGNEQF
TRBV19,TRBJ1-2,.,ASSLEAAIGGYT
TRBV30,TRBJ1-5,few,AWTGARNQPQH
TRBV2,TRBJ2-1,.,ASSAPLDTRSYNEQF
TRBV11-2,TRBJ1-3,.,ASSPTGTGYSGNTIY
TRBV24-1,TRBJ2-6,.,ATSEATGANVLT
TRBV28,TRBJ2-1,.,ASLAGGLNEQF
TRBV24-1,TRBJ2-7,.,ATSDRDRGYEQY
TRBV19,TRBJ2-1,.,ASSIEGGTSGRISSYNEQF
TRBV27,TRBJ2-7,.,ASSLGGGPTYEQY
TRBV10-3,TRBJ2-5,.,AISWTEQETQY
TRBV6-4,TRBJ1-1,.,AIDRGNTEAF
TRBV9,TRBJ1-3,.,ASSETGTAGNTIY
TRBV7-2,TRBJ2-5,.,ASGPTGIQTQY
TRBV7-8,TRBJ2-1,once,ASSVRGHPSYNEQF
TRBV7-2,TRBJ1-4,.,ASSTWTGIRGNEKLF
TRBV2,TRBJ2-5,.,ASEVSETQY
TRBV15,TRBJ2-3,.,ATSRGAGVGTDTQY
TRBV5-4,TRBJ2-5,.,ASSLGDRKETQY
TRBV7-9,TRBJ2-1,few,ASSLGSYSYNEQF
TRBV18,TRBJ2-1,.,ASSPQEGTGTRNEQF